The 4 T cell receptor beta chains below all came from one sample that was sequenced in a study of cytomegalovirus exposure and HLA in healthy donors. This PCR relied on a set of 60 Vbeta primers and 13 Jbeta primers. Sequencing was performed with immunoSEQ multiplex PCR; in TCRdb, only in-frame clones are kept and a portion is missing. This table has around 200,000 clones, approximately 80% appearing once. Sequencing was performed on PBMCs. The receptors originated from a woman aged 50 to 60 in good health and CMV-seropositive.

This sequence joins TRBV6-1 and TRBJ2-7; D is uncertain. Per germline, CDR1 MNHNS and CDR2 SASEGT. The CDR3 contains 14 residues. The germline V and J ends were trimmed by 7 bases and 0 bases, with 13 bases remaining between them. The CDR3 is CASKSIPGSYEQYF. CDR3 DNA: TGTGCCAGCAAATCCATCCCAGGCTCCTACGAGCAGTACTTC.

This clone occurred once. This chain links TRBV27 with TRBJ2-1; TRBD2 agrees at 12 bases. J gave up 6 bases and V 2 bases, and 2 bases lay outside the gene matches. CDR1 MNHEY and CDR2 SMNVEV come from the germline V gene (reference sequence). The CDR3 runs 15 residues. CDR3 region: CASSLGLAGTNEQFF. DNA for the CDR3: TGTGCCAGCAGTTTAGGACTAGCGGGGACCAATGAGCAGTTCTTC.

This clone was picked up one time. The chain employs TRBV2 and TRBJ1-2; 9 bases align to TRBD1. Germline V gene data show CDR1 as SNHLY and CDR2 as FYNNEI. Trimming removed 6 bases from V and 4 bases from J; junction bases left unmatched: 9. CDR3 length equals 15 residues. The CDR3 spells CASRRDGQGSYGYTF. The CDR3 nucleotides read TGTGCCAGCAGGCGGGATGGACAGGGGAGCTATGGCTACACCTTC.

In nucleotides, the CDR3 is TGTGCCAGTAGTATAGGCCCCTATGATAGACGAACTAAACATCAGCCCCAGCATTTT. The encoded protein is CASSIGPYDRRTKHQPQHF. This rearrangement joins TRBV19 to TRBJ1-5, with D hard to call. V was pared by 1 base and J by 5 bases, with 24 bases between. CDR1 and CDR2 from the germline V gene are LNHDA and SQIVND (reference sequence). This CDR3 is built from 19 residues.